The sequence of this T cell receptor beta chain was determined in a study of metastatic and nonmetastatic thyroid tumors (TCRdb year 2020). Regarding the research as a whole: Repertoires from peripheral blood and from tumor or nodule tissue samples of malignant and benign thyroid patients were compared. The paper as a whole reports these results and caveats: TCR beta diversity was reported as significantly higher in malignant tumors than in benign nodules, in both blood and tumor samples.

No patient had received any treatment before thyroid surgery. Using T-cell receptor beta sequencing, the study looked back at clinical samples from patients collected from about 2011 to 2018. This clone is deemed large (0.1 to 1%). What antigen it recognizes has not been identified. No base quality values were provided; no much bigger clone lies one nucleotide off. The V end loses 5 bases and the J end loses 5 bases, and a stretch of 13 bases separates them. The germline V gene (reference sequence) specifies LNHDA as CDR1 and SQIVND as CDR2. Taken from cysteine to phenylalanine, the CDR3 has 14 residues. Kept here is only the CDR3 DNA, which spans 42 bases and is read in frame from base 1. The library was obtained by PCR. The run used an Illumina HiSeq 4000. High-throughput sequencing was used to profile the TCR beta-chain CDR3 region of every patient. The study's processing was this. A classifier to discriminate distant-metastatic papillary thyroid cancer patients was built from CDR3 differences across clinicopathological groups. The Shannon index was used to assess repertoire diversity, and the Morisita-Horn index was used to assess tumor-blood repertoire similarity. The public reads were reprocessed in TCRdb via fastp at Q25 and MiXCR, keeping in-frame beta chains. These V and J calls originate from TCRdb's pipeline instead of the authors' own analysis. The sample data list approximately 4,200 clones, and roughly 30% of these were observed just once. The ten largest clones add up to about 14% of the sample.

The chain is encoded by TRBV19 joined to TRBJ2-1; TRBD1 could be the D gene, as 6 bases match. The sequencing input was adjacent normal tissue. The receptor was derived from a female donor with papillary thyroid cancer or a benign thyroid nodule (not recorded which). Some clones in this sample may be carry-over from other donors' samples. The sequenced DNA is TGTGCCAGTAGTCCCCGGACAGTACACAATGAGCAGTTCTTC. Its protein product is CASSPRTVHNEQFF.